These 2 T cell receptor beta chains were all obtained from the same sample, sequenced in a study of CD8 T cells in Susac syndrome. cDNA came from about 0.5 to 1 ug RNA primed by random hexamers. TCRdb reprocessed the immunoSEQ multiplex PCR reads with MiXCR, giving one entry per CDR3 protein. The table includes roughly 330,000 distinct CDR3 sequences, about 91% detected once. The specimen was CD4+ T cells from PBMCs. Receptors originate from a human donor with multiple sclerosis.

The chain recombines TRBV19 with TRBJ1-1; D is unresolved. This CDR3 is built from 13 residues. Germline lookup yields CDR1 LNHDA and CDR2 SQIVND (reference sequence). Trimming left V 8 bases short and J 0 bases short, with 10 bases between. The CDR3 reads CASSRLMNTEAFF. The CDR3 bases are TGTGCCAGTTCTCGGCTGATGAACACTGAAGCTTTCTTT. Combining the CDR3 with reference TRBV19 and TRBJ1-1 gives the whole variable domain DGGITQSPKYLFRKEGQNVTLSCEQNLNHDAMYWYRQDPGQGLRLIYYSQIVNDFQKGDIAEGYSVSREKKESFPLTVTSAQKNPTAFYLCASSRLMNTEAFFGQGTRLTVV.

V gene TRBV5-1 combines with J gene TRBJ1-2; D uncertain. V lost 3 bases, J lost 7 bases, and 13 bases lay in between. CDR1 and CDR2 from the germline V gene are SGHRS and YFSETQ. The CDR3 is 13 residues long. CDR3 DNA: TGCGCCAGCAGCTCCGGGATTCAAGGTGGCTACACCTTC. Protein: CASSSGIQGGYTF.